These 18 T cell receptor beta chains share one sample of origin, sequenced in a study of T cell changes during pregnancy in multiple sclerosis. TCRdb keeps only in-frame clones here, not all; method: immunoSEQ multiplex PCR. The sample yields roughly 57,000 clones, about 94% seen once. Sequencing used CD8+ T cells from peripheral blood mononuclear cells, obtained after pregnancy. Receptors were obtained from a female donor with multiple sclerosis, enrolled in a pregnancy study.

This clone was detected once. The CDR3 loop is CASSRSASTGRNEQFF. The CDR3 DNA reads as TGCGCCAGCAGCCGCTCGGCATCGACAGGGCGGAATGAGCAGTTCTTC. This chain joins TRBV4-1 and TRBJ2-1; TRBD1 matches at 7 bases. CDR1 and CDR2 from the germline V gene are MGHRA and YSYEKL. With V trimmed by 4 bases and J by 7 bases, 13 bases remained unmatched. This CDR3 spans 16 amino acids.

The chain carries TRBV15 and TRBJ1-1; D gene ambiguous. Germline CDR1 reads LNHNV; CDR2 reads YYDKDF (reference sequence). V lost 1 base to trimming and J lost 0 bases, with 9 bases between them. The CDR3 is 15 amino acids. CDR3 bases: TGTGCCACCAGCAGAGTACGACACCTGAACACTGAAGCTTTCTTT. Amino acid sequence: CATSRVRHLNTEAFF.

The CDR3 loop is CASNRWERGYEQYF. CDR3 nucleotides: TGTGCCAGCAACAGGTGGGAGCGGGGCTACGAGCAGTACTTC. This chain joins TRBV13 and TRBJ2-7; 7 nucleotides line up with TRBD2. Germline CDR1 reads PRHDT; CDR2 reads FYEKMQ (reference sequence). The CDR3 totals 14 residues. V shed 7 bases and J 3 bases; nucleotides not matched to a gene: 9. Full variable domain (rest looked up from reference TRBV13 and TRBJ2-7): AAGVIQSPRHLIKEKRETATLKCYPIPRHDTVYWYQQGPGQDPQFLISFYEKMQSDKGSIPDRFSAQQFSDYHSELNMSSLELGDSALYFCASNRWERGYEQYFGPGTRLTVT.

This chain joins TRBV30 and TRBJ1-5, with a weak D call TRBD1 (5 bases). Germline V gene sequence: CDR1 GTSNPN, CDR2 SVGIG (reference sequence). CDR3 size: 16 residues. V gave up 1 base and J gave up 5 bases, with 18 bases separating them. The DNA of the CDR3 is TGTGCCTGGAGTGACCCTCTGACGACAGTTTATCAGCCCCAGCATTTT. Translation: CAWSDPLTTVYQPQHF.

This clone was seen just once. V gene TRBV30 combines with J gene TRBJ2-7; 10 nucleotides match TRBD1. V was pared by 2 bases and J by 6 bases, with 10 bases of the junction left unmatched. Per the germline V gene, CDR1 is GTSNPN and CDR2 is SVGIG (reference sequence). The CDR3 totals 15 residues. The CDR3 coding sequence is TGTGCCTGGAGTCCAAGATGGGACAGGGGCCCCGAGCAGTACTTC. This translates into CAWSPRWDRGPEQYF.

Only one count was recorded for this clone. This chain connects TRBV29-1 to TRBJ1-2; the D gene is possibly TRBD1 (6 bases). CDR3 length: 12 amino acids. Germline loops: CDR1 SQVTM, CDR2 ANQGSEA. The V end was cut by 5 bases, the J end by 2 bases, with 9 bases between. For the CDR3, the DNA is TGCAGCGTTCTCCAGGGGAACTATGGCTACACCTTC. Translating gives CSVLQGNYGYTF.

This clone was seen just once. The chain's CDR3 is CASTQGRNQPQHF. The CDR3 coding sequence is TGTGCCAGTACACAGGGTCGCAATCAGCCCCAGCATTTT. This chain connects TRBV28 to TRBJ1-5, with D possibly TRBD1 on 6 matching bases. Germline loops: CDR1 MDHEN, CDR2 SYDVKM. The V and J ends lost 9 bases and 2 bases respectively, with 11 bases between them. CDR3 size: 13 residues.

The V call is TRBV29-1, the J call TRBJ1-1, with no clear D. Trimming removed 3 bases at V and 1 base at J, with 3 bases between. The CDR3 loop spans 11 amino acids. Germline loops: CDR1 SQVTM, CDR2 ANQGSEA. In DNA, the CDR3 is TGCAGCGTTGATAGGAACACTGAAGCTTTCTTT. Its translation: CSVDRNTEAFF. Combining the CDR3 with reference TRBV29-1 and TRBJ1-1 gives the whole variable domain SAVISQKPSRDICQRGTSLTIQCQVDSQVTMMFWYRQQPGQSLTLIATANQGSEATYESGFVIDKFPISRPNLTFSTLTVSNMSPEDSSIYLCSVDRNTEAFFGQGTRLTVV.

CDR3: CASSGTTSTDTQYF. The CDR3 coding sequence is TGTGCCAGCAGCGGGACTACAAGCACAGATACGCAGTATTTT. This chain connects TRBV5-4 to TRBJ2-3; TRBD2 matches 7 bases. Looked up from germline, CDR1 is SGHNT and CDR2 is YYREEE (reference sequence). The CDR3 is 14 residues long. The junction had 2 bases not matched to a gene; V was cut back by 4 bases and J by 0 bases.

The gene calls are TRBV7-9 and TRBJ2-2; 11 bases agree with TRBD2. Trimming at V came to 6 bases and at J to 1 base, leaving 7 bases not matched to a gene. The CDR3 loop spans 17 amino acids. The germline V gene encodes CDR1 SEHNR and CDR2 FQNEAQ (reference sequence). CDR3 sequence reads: CASRGVAGGLNTGELFF. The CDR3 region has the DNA TGTGCCAGCAGAGGTGTAGCGGGAGGGCTGAACACCGGGGAGCTGTTTTTT.

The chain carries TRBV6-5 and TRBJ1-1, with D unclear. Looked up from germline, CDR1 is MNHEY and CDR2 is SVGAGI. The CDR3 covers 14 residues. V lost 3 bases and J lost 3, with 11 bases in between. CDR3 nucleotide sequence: TGTGCCAGCAGTTATTCAGGCTGGGACACTGAAGCTTTCTTT. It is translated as CASSYSGWDTEAFF.

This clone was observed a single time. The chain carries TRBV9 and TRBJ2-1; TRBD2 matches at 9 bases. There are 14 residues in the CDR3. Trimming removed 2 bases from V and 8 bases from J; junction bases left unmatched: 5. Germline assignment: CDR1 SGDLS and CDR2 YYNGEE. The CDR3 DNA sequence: TGTGCCAGCAGCGTTAGCGGGAGCTCAGATGAGCAGTTCTTC. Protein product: CASSVSGSSDEQFF. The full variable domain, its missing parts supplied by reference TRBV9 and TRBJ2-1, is DSGVTQTPKHLITATGQRVTLRCSPRSGDLSVYWYQQSLDQGLQFLIQYYNGEERAKGNILERFSAQQFPDLHSELNLSSLELGDSALYFCASSVSGSSDEQFFGPGTRLTVL.

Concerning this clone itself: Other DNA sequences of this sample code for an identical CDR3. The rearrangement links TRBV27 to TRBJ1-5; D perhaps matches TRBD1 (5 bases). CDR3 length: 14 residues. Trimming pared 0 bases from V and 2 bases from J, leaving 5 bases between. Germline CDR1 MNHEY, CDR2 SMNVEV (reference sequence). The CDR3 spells CASSLSGGNQPQHF. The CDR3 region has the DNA TGTGCCAGCAGTTTATCAGGGGGCAATCAGCCCCAGCATTTT.

The CDR3 DNA reads TGTGCCAGCAGTTTAAGTTCTAGCGGGAGGGACGACGAGCAGTACTTC. Protein: CASSLSSSGRDDEQYF. V usage is TRBV27 and J usage is TRBJ2-7; TRBD2 matches 12 bases. With V trimmed by 2 bases and J by 5 bases, 7 bases remained unmatched. The germline CDR1 and CDR2 sequences are MNHEY and SMNVEV (reference sequence). This CDR3 comprises 16 residues.

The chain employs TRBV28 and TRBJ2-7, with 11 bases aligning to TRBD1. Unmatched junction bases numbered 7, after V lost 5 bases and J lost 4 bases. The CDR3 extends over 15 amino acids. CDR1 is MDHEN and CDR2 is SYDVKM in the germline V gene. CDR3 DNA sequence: TGTGCCAGCAGTGCAACCGGGACAGGGGGATACGAGCAGTACTTC. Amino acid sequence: CASSATGTGGYEQYF.

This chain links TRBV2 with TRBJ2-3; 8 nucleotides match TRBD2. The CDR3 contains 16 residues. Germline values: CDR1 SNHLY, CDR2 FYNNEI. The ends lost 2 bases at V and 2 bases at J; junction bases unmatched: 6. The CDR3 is CASSEPFSGITDTQYF. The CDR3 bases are TGTGCCAGCAGTGAACCATTTAGCGGGATCACAGATACGCAGTATTTT.

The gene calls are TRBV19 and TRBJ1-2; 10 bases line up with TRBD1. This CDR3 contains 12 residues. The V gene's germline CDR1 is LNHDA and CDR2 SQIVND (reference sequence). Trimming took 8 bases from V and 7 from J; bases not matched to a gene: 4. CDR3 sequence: CASSDRGPGYTF. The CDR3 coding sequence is TGTGCCAGTTCAGACAGGGGGCCTGGCTACACCTTC.

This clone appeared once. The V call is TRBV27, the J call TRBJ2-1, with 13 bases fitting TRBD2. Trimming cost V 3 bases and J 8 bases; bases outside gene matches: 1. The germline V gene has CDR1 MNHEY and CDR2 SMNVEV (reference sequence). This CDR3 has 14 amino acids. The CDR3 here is CASSLGLAGHEQFF. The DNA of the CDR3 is TGTGCCAGCAGTTTGGGACTAGCGGGGCATGAGCAGTTCTTC.